The rows below give T cell receptor beta chains drawn from one sample of a study of T cells in Graves' hyperthyroidism and ophthalmopathy. From the multiplex PCR reads, TCRdb called clonotypes with MiXCR, one entry per CDR3 protein. The sample includes roughly 700,000 distinct CDR3 sequences, 12% to 15% of them seen just once. Material: blood. These receptors all come from a woman aged 18 to 35 with Graves' hyperthyroidism. Each CDR3 is given with its conserved first and last residue. Fields, in order: D gene, J gene, V gene, clone size, CDR3 DNA, CDR3 protein. A D gene is named only where the DNA matches it firmly. Size tells how often a clone was seen (once, few, many) or the class of an expanded clone, and some rows leave it out.

TRBD1 | TRBJ2-5 | TRBV5-5 | many | TGTGCCAGCAGTCCGAACAGGGGGCGCAGTCAGACCCAGTACTTC | CASSPNRGRSQTQYF
. | TRBJ2-3 | TRBV12-3/TRBV12-4 | . | TGTGCCAGCGGCTGGGCAGATACGCAGTATTTT | CASGWADTQYF
. | TRBJ2-1 | TRBV2 | . | TGTGCGGCAGGGGTCCAATACAATGAGCAGTTCTTC | CAAGVQYNEQFF
. | TRBJ2-7 | TRBV2 | few | TGTGCCAGCAGGACACAGGGTTGGCCCTACGAGCAGTACTTC | CASRTQGWPYEQYF
TRBD1 | TRBJ2-1 | TRBV7-9 | few | TGTGCCATTCCGCCGACAGGGTGGAACAATGAGCAGTTCTTC | CAIPPTGWNNEQFF
. | TRBJ1-5 | TRBV27 | . | TGTGCCAGCAGTTTATCGGCAGGGGACCTCTCTCAGCCCCAGCATTTT | CASSLSAGDLSQPQHF
. | TRBJ2-5 | TRBV6-5 | . | TGTGCCAGCAGTTGGCGGCCTCTCTCCGGAGAGACCCAGTACTTC | CASSWRPLSGETQYF
. | TRBJ1-5 | TRBV5-1 | many | TGCGCCAGCAGTCCCGGGGGCTCCGAGCAGCCCCAGCATTTT | CASSPGGSEQPQHF
. | TRBJ2-1 | TRBV7-2 | many | TGTGCCAGCAGGCGAATGAGTATAGTCAATGAGCAGTTCTTC | CASRRMSIVNEQFF
TRBD2 | TRBJ2-1 | TRBV6-1 | few | TGTGCCAGCAGCCTTGTAGCGGGAGGTAGGAATGAGCAGTTCTTC | CASSLVAGGRNEQFF
TRBD2 | TRBJ2-7 | TRBV14 | few | TGTGCCAGCAGCCACGCCTGGACTAGCGGGAACGAGCAGTACTTC | CASSHAWTSGNEQYF
. | TRBJ1-6 | TRBV6-1 | few | TGTGCCAGCTTCTCGCGGACCTATAATTCACCCCTCCACTTT | CASFSRTYNSPLHF
TRBD2 | TRBJ2-4 | TRBV3-1 | . | TGTGCCAGCAGCCAAGGACTAGCAGGATTTTTTACGGCCAAAAACATTCAGTACTTC | CASSQGLAGFFTAKNIQYF
. | TRBJ2-7 | TRBV3-1 | many | TGTGCCAGCAGCCGGCCGAGGATAGGGGTCTACGAGCAGTACTTC | CASSRPRIGVYEQYF
. | TRBJ1-1 | TRBV27 | few | TGTGCCAGCAGTTTTTTGGGGGCGTGGGGAGGGGGCACTGAAGCTTTCTTT | CASSFLGAWGGGTEAFF
. | TRBJ2-1 | TRBV7-9 | many | TGTGCCAGCAGCTCCTTAACAGGCAAGTCCTACAATGAGCAGTTCTTC | CASSSLTGKSYNEQFF
. | TRBJ2-1 | TRBV4-1 | . | TGCGCCAGCAGCCAAGTTGGGTTTAGCTCCTACAATGAGCAGTTCTTC | CASSQVGFSSYNEQFF
TRBD2 | TRBJ2-7 | TRBV27 | few | TGTGCCATCAACCGGCTAGCGGGAGACGAGCAGTACTTC | CAINRLAGDEQYF
TRBD1 | TRBJ2-2 | TRBV11-3 | few | TGTGCCAGCAGCCTCACCCGACAGGGATTTGGCGGGGAGCTGTTTTTT | CASSLTRQGFGGELFF
. | TRBJ2-7 | TRBV28 | . | TGTGCCAGCAGTTTGCGGGTAGAACAGCAGTACTTC | CASSLRVEQQYF
. | TRBJ2-2 | TRBV19 | . | TGTGCCAGTAGTAAGGGCGCGAACACCGGGGAGCTGTTTTTT | CASSKGANTGELFF
TRBD2 | TRBJ2-5 | TRBV4-2 | few | TGTGCCAGCAGCCAAGATCTCACTAGCGGGAGGGAAACCCAGTACTTC | CASSQDLTSGRETQYF
. | TRBJ2-1 | TRBV18 | many | TGTGCCAGCTCACCACCAGGAGAAGGGTTTAATGAGCAGTTCTTC | CASSPPGEGFNEQFF
. | TRBJ2-5 | TRBV3-1 | few | TGTGCCAGCAGCCAAGGAGGTATGCAGGCGAGATCATTGACCCAGTACTTC | CASSQGGMQARSLTQYF
. | TRBJ1-2 | TRBV20-1 | many | TGCAGTGCTAGACGGGACTATGGCTACACCTTC | CSARRDYGYTF
. | TRBJ2-6 | TRBV10-3 | few | TGTGCCATCAGTGGGATTCGGCTAGACTCTGGGGCCAACGTCCTGACTTTC | CAISGIRLDSGANVLTF
. | TRBJ2-1 | TRBV9 | . | TGTGCCAGCGGAACGATAGCACAGGGCGGGAATGAGCAGTTCTTC | CASGTIAQGGNEQFF
TRBD1 | TRBJ2-3 | TRBV4-1 | many | TGCGCCAGCAGCCACCCGAGGACAGGGCCTAGCACAGATACGCAGTATTTT | CASSHPRTGPSTDTQYF
TRBD2 | TRBJ2-7 | TRBV20-1 | many | TGCAGTGCCTTTTCTAGCGGGCCTACCTACGAGCAGTACTTC | CSAFSSGPTYEQYF
TRBD2 | TRBJ2-1 | TRBV5-1 | few | TGCGCCAGCAGCTGGGGACTAGCGGGCTCCTACAATGAGCAGTTCTTC | CASSWGLAGSYNEQFF
. | TRBJ1-5 | TRBV20-1 | many | TGCAGTGCCCGGCGGTCTAGCAATCAGCCCCAGCATTTT | CSARRSSNQPQHF
. | TRBJ1-1 | TRBV2 | many | TGTGCCAGCAGTGAAGCGCCTACAGAGAACACTGAAGCTTTCTTT | CASSEAPTENTEAFF
TRBD1 | TRBJ2-7 | TRBV6-5 | . | TGTGCCAGCAGTTACCGGGGACAGGAATACGAGCAGTACTTC | CASSYRGQEYEQYF
. | TRBJ2-7 | TRBV20-1 | many | TGCAGTGCTATGGTCCGGCAGGGGTTCTACGAGCAGTACTTC | CSAMVRQGFYEQYF
. | TRBJ1-5 | TRBV7-9 | . | TGTGCCAGCAGTTACTCGTCGGCAGGGGAACAGCCCCAGCATTTT | CASSYSSAGEQPQHF
. | TRBJ2-7 | TRBV20-1 | many | TGCAGTGCTATAGACCTTCTCCACGCCTCTAGCTCCTACGAGCAGTACTTC | CSAIDLLHASSSYEQYF
TRBD1 | TRBJ1-4 | TRBV7-2 | many | TGTGCCAGCAGCTACCGTCCTGGACAGGACTCTAATGAAAAACTGTTTTTT | CASSYRPGQDSNEKLFF
TRBD2 | TRBJ2-3 | TRBV12-3/TRBV12-4 | many | TGTGCCAGCAGTAAGCTAGCGCGGGGGGTTAGACCAAAAGGAAGCACAGATACGCAGTATTTT | CASSKLARGVRPKGSTDTQYF
. | TRBJ2-1 | TRBV11-2 | few | TGTGCCAGCAGCCCCACCGGGACGATCTATGAGCAGTTCTTC | CASSPTGTIYEQFF
. | TRBJ1-1 | TRBV11-1 | many | TGTGCCAGCAGCTTCTGGGGAATGAACACTGAAGCTTTCTTT | CASSFWGMNTEAFF
. | TRBJ2-3 | TRBV2 | many | TGTGCCAGCAGTGGTCTCGTTGACGGTGCCACAGATACGCAGTATTTT | CASSGLVDGATDTQYF
. | TRBJ2-3 | TRBV7-9 | few | TGTGCCAGCAGCTTAGGTTTGGTGGTCGGAGATACGCAGTATTTT | CASSLGLVVGDTQYF
. | TRBJ1-1 | TRBV11-2 | many | TGTGCCAGCAGCTTATGGATAGCGGGGAACACTGAAGCTTTCTTT | CASSLWIAGNTEAFF
. | TRBJ1-5 | TRBV2 | few | TGTGCCAGCAGTGATACGGACCCTAGCAATCAGCCCCAGCATTTT | CASSDTDPSNQPQHF
. | TRBJ1-5 | TRBV6-1 | many | TGTGCCAGCGCCTACCCCGGTCAGCCCCAGCATTTT | CASAYPGQPQHF
TRBD1 | TRBJ2-1 | TRBV6-2/TRBV6-3 | many | TGTGCCACCTCGGGATCAGGGGGCAATGAGCAGTTCTTC | CATSGSGGNEQFF
TRBD2 | TRBJ2-7 | TRBV25-1 | many | TGTGCCAGCGGAGGGTTAGCGGGATCCTACGAGCAGTACTTC | CASGGLAGSYEQYF
TRBD2 | TRBJ2-7 | TRBV27 | . | TGTGCCAGCAGTTTTAGAGGGCTGTCGGGGTCCGGGACTAGGATTCCTTACGAGCAGTACTTC | CASSFRGLSGSGTRIPYEQYF
. | TRBJ1-2 | TRBV29-1 | . | TGCAGCGTTGTAAGGGACGGAGGTACCGCTGGCTACACCTTC | CSVVRDGGTAGYTF
. | TRBJ2-3 | TRBV30 | many | TGTGCCTGGAGTGGATCCACAGATACGCAGTATTTT | CAWSGSTDTQYF
. | TRBJ1-2 | TRBV19 | once | TGTGCCAGCACCAAAAGTAGGGGGAGGAATGGCTACACCTTC | CASTKSRGRNGYTF
. | TRBJ1-2 | TRBV19 | few | TGTGCCAGTAGTATAGATCTTTGGACGAACTATGGCTACACCTTC | CASSIDLWTNYGYTF
TRBD1 | TRBJ2-1 | TRBV28 | many | TGTGCCAGCAGCGAGTCGGGACAGGGGGCCTACAATGAGCAGTTCTTC | CASSESGQGAYNEQFF
. | TRBJ2-2 | TRBV28 | few | TGTGCCAGCAGGTTCTCAAGGGACCGGAACACCGGGGAGCTGTTTTTT | CASRFSRDRNTGELFF
. | TRBJ1-1 | TRBV28 | few | TGTGCCAGCAGTCCCCCGGGGCCTACGTCGTTTTCAGCTTTCTTT | CASSPPGPTSFSAFF
. | TRBJ2-2 | TRBV4-3 | few | TGCGCCAGCGGTTACTGGGACACCGGGGAGCTGTTTTTT | CASGYWDTGELFF
TRBD2 | TRBJ2-3 | TRBV5-1 | many | TGCGCCAGCAGCTTGGTAGTAGCGGGATTCACAGATACGCAGTATTTT | CASSLVVAGFTDTQYF